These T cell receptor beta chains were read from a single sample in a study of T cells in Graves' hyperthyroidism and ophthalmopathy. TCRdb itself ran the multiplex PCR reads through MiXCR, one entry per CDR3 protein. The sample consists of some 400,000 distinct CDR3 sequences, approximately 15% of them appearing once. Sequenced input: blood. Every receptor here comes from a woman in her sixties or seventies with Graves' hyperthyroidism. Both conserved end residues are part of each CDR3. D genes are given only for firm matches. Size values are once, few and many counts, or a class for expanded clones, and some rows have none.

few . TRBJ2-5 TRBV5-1 TGCGCCAGCGGGGATTTAGGGGAGACCCAGTACTTC CASGDLGETQYF
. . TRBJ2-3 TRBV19 TGTGCCAGTAGTATAAGAAGGGCACTAGATACGCAGTATTTT CASSIRRALDTQYF
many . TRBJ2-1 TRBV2 TGTGCCAGCAGTCCTCTTCAATCCTACAATGAGCAGTTCTTC CASSPLQSYNEQFF
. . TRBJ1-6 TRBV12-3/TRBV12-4 TGTGCCAGCAGGACAAGGCGCGGAAATTCACCCCTCCACTTT CASRTRRGNSPLHF
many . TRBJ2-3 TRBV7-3 TGTGCCAGCAGCTTGGACGCGGATACGCAGTATTTT CASSLDADTQYF
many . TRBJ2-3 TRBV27 TGTGCCAGCAGCTCCGACGAAGATGGAGACCAACCAGATACGCAGTATTTT CASSSDEDGDQPDTQYF
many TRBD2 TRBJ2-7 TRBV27 TGTGCCAGCAGTTTGGACCGGGACTACCACTACGAGCAGTACTTC CASSLDRDYHYEQYF
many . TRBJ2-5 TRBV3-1 TGTGCCAGCAGCCAGGGGGATAAAGCGGTACTCGAGACCCAGTACTTC CASSQGDKAVLETQYF
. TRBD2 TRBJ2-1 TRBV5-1 TGCGCCAGCTACCCCGGAGCGGGAGTCGGCCTCAATGAGCAGTTCTTC CASYPGAGVGLNEQFF
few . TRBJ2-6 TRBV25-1 TGTGCCAGCACAGCTACTGGGGCCAACGTCCTGACTTTC CASTATGANVLTF
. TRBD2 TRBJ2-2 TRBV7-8 TGTGCCAGCAGCTCCCCCTGGGCGGGAGCGGGCGGGGAGCTGTTTTTT CASSSPWAGAGGELFF
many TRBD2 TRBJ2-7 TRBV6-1 TGTGCCAGCGGAGGACTAGCGGGACTGACCTACGAGCAGTACTTC CASGGLAGLTYEQYF
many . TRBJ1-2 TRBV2 TGTGCCAGCAGCTCATTAACCTATGGCTACACCTTC CASSSLTYGYTF
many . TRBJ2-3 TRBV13 TGTGCCAGCAACCGCCAATCTAGCACAGATACGCAGTATTTT CASNRQSSTDTQYF
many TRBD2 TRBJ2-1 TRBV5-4 TGTGCCAGCAGCCATCGGAGGACTAGCGGGAGGATTGACAATGAGCAGTTCTTC CASSHRRTSGRIDNEQFF
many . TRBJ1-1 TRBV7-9 TGTGCCAGCAGCCCCCAGACGGGAACTGAAGCTTTCTTT CASSPQTGTEAFF